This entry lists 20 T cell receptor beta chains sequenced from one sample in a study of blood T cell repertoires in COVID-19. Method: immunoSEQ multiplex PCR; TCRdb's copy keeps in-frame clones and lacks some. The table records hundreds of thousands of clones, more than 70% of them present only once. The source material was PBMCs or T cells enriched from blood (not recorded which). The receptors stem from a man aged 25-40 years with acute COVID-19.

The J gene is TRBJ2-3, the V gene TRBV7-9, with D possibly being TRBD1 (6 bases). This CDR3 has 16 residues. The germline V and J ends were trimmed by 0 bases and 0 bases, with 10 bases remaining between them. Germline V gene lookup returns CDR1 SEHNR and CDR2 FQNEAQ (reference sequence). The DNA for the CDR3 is TGTGCCAGCAGCTTAGCACAGGGTGGGAGCACAGATACGCAGTATTTT. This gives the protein CASSLAQGGSTDTQYF.

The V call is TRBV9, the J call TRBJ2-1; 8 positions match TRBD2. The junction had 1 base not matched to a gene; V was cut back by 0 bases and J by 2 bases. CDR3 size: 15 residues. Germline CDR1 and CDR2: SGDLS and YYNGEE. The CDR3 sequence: CASSVAGGPYNEQFF. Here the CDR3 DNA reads TGTGCCAGCAGCGTAGCGGGGGGGCCCTACAATGAGCAGTTCTTC.

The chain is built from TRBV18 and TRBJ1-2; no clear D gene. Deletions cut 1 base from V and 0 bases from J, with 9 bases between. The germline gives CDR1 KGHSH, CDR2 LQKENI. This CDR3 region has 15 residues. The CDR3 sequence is CASSPLQEANYGYTF. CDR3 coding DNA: TGTGCCAGCTCACCACTCCAGGAAGCTAACTATGGCTACACCTTC.

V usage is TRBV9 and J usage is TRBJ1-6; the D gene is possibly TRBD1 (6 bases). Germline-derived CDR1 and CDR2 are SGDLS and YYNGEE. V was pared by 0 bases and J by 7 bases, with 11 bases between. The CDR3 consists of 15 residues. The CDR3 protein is CASSVASGVNSPLHF. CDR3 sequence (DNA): TGTGCCAGCAGCGTAGCGTCAGGGGTGAATTCACCCCTCCACTTT.

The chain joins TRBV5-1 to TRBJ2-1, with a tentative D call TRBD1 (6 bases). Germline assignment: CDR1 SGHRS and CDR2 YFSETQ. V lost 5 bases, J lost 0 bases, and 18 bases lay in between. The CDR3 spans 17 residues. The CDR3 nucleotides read TGCGCCAGCAGGCGTGTACCAGGGGCAAGCTCCTACAATGAGCAGTTCTTC. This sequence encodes CASRRVPGASSYNEQFF.

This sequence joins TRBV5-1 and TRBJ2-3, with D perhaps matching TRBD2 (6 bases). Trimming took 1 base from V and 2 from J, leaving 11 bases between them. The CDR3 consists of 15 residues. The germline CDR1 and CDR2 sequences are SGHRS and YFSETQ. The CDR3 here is CASSLRGTITDTQYF. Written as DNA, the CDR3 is TGCGCCAGCAGCTTGCGGGGGACGATCACAGATACGCAGTATTTT.

CDR3 coding DNA: TGTGCCAGCAGCCAAGACGGGTTATATGGCTACACCTTC. Protein: CASSQDGLYGYTF. The J gene is TRBJ1-2, the V gene TRBV3-1 (or the pseudogene TRBV3-2), with D hard to call. V was trimmed by 0 bases and J by 5 bases, leaving 7 bases between them. Germline assignment: CDR1 LGHDT and CDR2 YNNKEL (reference sequence). CDR3 length equals 13 residues.

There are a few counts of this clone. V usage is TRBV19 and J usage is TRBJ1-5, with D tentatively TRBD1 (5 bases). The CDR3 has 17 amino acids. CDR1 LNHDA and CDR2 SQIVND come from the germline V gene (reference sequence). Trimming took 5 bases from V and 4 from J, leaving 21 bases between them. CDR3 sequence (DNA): TGTGCCAGTAGTCCATTAACGGGGGGGACCTTTAATCAGCCCCAGCATTTT. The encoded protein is CASSPLTGGTFNQPQHF.

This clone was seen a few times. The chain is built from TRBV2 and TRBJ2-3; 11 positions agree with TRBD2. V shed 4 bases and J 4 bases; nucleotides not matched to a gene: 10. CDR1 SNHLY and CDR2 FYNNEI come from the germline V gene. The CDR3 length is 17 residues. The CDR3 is CASSGAPLAGGPDTQYF. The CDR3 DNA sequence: TGTGCCAGCAGTGGGGCCCCTCTAGCGGGGGGCCCAGATACGCAGTATTTT.

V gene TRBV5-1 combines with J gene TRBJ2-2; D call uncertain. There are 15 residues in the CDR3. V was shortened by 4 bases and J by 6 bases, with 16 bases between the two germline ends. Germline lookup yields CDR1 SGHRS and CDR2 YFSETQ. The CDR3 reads CASSIDIPSAGELFF. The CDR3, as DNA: TGCGCCAGCAGCATAGACATCCCCAGTGCCGGGGAGCTGTTTTTT.

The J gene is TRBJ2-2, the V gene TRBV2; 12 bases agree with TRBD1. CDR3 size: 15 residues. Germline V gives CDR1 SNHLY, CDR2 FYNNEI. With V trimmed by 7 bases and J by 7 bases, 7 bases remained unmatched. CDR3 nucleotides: TGTGCCAGCAAACCGGGACAGGGGGCAATCGGGGAGCTGTTTTTT. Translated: CASKPGQGAIGELFF.

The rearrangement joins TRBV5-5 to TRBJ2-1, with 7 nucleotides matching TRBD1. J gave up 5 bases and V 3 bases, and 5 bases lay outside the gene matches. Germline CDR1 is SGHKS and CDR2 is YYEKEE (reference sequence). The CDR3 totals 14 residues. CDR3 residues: CASSSRDSDNEQFF. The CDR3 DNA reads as TGTGCCAGCAGCTCCAGGGACAGCGACAATGAGCAGTTCTTC. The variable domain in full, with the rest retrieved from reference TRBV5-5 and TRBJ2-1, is DAGVTQSPTHLIKTRGQQVTLRCSPISGHKSVSWYQQVLGQGPQFIFQYYEKEERGRGNFPDRFSARQFPNYSSELNVNALLLGDSALYLCASSSRDSDNEQFFGPGTRLTVL.

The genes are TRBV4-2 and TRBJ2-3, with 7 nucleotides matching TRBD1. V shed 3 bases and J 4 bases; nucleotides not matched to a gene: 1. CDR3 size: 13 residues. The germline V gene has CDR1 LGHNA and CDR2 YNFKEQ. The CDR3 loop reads CASSHTGADTQYF. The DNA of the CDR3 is TGTGCCAGCAGCCACACAGGGGCAGATACGCAGTATTTT.

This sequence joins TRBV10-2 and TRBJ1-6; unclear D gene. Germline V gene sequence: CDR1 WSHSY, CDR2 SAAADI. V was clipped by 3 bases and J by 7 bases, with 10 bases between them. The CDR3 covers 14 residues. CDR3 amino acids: CASSDGPGNSPLHF. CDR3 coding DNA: TGCGCCAGCAGTGACGGGCCGGGGAATTCACCCCTCCACTTT.

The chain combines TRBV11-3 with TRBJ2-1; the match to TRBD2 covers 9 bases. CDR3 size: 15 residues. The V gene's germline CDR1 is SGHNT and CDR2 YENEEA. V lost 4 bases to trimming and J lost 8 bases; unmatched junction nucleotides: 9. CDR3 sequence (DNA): TGTGCCAGCAGCTCCCTGGCGGGGGGGGTCCATGAGCAGTTCTTC. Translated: CASSSLAGGVHEQFF.

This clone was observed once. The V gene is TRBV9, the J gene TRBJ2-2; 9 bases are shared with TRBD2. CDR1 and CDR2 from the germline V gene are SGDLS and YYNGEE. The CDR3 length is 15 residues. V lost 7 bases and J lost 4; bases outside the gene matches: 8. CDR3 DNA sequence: TGTGCCAGCGGGCGAGCGGGGGGTGTCACCGGGGAGCTGTTTTTT. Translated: CASGRAGGVTGELFF.

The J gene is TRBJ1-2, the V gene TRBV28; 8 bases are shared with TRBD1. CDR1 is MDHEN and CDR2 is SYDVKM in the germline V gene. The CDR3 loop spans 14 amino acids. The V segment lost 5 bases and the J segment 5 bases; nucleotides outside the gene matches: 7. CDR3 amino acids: CASSLTGAGYGYTF. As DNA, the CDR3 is TGTGCCAGCAGTCTGACAGGGGCAGGGTATGGCTACACCTTC.

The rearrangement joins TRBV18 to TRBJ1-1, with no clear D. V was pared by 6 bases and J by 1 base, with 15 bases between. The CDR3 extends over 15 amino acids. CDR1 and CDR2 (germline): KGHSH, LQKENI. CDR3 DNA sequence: TGTGCCAGCTCCCCCCCACAGCCTTCGAACACTGAAGCTTTCTTT. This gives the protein CASSPPQPSNTEAFF. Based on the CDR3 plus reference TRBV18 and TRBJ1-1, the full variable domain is NAGVMQNPRHLVRRRGQEARLRCSPMKGHSHVYWYRQLPEEGLKFMVYLQKENIIDESGMPKERFSAEFPKEGPSILRIQQVVRGDSAAYFCASSPPQPSNTEAFFGQGTRLTVV.

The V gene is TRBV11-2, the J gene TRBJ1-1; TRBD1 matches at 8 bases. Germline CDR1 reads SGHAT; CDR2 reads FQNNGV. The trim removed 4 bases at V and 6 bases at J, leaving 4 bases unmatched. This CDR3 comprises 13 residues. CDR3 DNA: TGTGCCAGCAGCTCCGACAGGGGCGCTGAAGCTTTCTTT. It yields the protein CASSSDRGAEAFF.

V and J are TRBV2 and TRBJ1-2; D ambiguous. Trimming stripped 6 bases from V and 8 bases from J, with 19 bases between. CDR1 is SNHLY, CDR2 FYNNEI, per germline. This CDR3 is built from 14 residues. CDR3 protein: CASRAEDIPRGYTF. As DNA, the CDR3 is TGTGCCAGCAGGGCAGAGGATATACCGAGAGGCTACACCTTC. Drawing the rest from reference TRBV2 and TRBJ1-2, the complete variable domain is EPEVTQTPSHQVTQMGQEVILRCVPISNHLYFYWYRQILGQKVEFLVSFYNNEISEKSEIFDDQFSVERPDGSNFTLKIRSTKLEDSAMYFCASRAEDIPRGYTFGSGTRLTVV.